This paragraph reports one T cell receptor (beta chain). Sample treatment: randomized to nivolumab then ipilimumab (arm A) or the reverse (arm B). The sample belongs to a study of sequential checkpoint blockade in melanoma. There are 16 residues in the CDR3. The germline gives CDR1 LNHDA, CDR2 SQIVND (reference sequence). Trimming removed 5 bases at V and 4 bases at J, with 20 bases between. The data were produced by immunoSEQ multiplex PCR, yet TCRdb's version contains in-frame clones alone and is incomplete. Among about 21,000 clones listed, roughly 82% were seen once. Specimen: CD8+ T cells sorted from blood (inferred from file names), collected from a patient given nivolumab and ipilimumab in sequence. The V gene is TRBV19, the J gene TRBJ1-2; a possible D gene is TRBD1 (5 bases). The TCR was taken from a human donor with melanoma. As DNA, the CDR3 is TGTGCCAGTAGTCCCTATCGGGAGCCGGGGGGCTATGGCTACACCTTC. Protein: CASSPYREPGGYGYTF. The full variable domain, rest sourced from reference TRBV19 and TRBJ1-2, is DGGITQSPKYLFRKEGQNVTLSCEQNLNHDAMYWYRQDPGQGLRLIYYSQIVNDFQKGDIAEGYSVSREKKESFPLTVTSAQKNPTAFYLCASSPYREPGGYGYTFGSGTRLTVV.